This T cell receptor (beta chain) was obtained from a study of shared clonotypes between healthy human individuals. Data came from immunoSEQ multiplex PCR; TCRdb stores just in-frame clones and leaves some out. The data hold about 2.4 million clones, with 93% observed a single time. The V gene's germline CDR1 is SGHKS and CDR2 YYEKEE (reference sequence). This CDR3 is built from 14 residues. The trim removed 4 bases at V and 3 bases at J, leaving 5 bases unmatched. This chain joins TRBV5-5 and TRBJ2-7; 9 nucleotides align to TRBD2. Sequenced: naive CD4+ T cells from PBMCs. Subset of the sample: CD45RA+ positively selected. The source is a man between 18 and 29 years old in good health. Some clones in this sample may be carry-over from other donors' samples. The CDR3 protein is CASSHSSGSYEQYF. The CDR3 nucleotides read TGTGCCAGCAGCCACAGTAGCGGGAGCTACGAGCAGTACTTC.